This entry concerns a single T cell receptor (beta chain). This sample stems from a study of T cell responses to AZD1222 COVID-19 vaccine. Timing groups of about 4 and about 12 weeks for second doses were pooled. Trimming shortened V by 5 bases and J by 4 bases, and 15 bases separated the two germline ends. The CDR3 is 15 amino acids. Germline CDR1 is SGHNT and CDR2 is YENEEA. Sequencing was performed with immunoSEQ multiplex PCR; in TCRdb, only in-frame clones are kept and a portion is missing. The table includes about 45,000 clones, approximately 83% detected once. The source was peripheral blood, collected 28 days after the second AZD1222 dose. The gene calls are TRBV11-3 and TRBJ2-1, with a possible D match to TRBD2 (6 bases). This sequence originates from an adult who received the AZD1222 COVID-19 vaccine. This CDR3 reads CASSPDGGPYNEQFF. CDR3 in DNA: TGTGCCAGCAGCCCAGACGGGGGTCCGTACAATGAGCAGTTCTTC.